This entry features one TCR beta chain sequence. TCRdb keeps only in-frame clones here, not all; method: immunoSEQ multiplex PCR. The top ten clones hold 1.4% of a sample with over 350,000 clones, 86% of them seen once. This sample is drawn from a study of blood T cell repertoires in COVID-19. Trimming removed 4 bases at V and 1 base at J, with 8 bases between. CDR1 and CDR2 (germline): SGHVS, FQNEAQ. CDR3 size: 13 residues. J is TRBJ2-7 and V is TRBV7-8; D call uncertain. Sequencing was done on a sample of peripheral blood. The sequence came from a woman aged 25 to 39 with active or convalescent COVID-19. CDR3 bases: TGTGCCAGCAGCTCTGTTTTTTCCTACGAGCAGTACTTC. It is translated as CASSSVFSYEQYF.